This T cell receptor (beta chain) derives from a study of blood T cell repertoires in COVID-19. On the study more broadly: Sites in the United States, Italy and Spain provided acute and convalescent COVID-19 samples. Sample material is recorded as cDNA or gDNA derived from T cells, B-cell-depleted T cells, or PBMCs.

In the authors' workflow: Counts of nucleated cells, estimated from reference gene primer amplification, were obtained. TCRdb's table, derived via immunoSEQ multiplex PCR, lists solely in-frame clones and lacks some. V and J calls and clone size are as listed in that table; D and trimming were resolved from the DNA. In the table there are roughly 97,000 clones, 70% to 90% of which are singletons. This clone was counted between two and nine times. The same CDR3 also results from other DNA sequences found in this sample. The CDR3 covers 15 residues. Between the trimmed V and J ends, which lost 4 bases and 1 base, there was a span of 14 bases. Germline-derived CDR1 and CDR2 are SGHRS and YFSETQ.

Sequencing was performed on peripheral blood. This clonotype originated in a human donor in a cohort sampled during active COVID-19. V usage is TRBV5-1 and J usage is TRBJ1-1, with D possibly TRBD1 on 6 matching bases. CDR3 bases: TGCGCCAGCAGCCCGCTCCAGGGGACGAACACTGAAGCTTTCTTT. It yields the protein CASSPLQGTNTEAFF.